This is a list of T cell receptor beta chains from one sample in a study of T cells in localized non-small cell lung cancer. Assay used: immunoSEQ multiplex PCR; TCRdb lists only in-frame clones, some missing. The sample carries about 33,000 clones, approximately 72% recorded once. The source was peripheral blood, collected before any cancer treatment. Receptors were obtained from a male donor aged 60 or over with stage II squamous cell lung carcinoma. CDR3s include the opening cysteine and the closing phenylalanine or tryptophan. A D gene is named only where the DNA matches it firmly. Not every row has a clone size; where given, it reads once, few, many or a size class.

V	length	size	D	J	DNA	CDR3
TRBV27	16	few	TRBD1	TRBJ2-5	TGTGCCAGCAGTTCCTACTACGACAGGGACCAAGAGACCCAGTACTTC	CASSSYYDRDQETQYF
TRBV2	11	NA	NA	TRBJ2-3	TGTGCCAGCGGGTTCGGAGATACGCAGTATTTT	CASGFGDTQYF
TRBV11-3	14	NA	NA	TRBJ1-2	TGTGCCAGCAGCTCGCGGACGGCTAACTATGGCTACACCTTC	CASSSRTANYGYTF
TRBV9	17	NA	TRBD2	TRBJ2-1	TGTGCCAGCAGCGGCCCCACTAGCGGGGGCCCTTACAATGAGCAGTTCTTC	CASSGPTSGGPYNEQFF
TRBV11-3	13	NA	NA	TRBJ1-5	TGTGCCAGCAGCTTCAGTACTAATCAGCCCCAGCATTTT	CASSFSTNQPQHF
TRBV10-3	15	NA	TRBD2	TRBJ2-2	TGTGCCATCCAGGGGACTAGCGGAGGAGGGGGGGAGCTGTTTTTT	CAIQGTSGGGGELFF
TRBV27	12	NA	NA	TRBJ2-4	TGTGCCAGCAGTTTACCTGGAAACATTCAGTACTTC	CASSLPGNIQYF
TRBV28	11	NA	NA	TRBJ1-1	TGTGCCAGCACCATGAACACTGAAGCTTTCTTT	CASTMNTEAFF
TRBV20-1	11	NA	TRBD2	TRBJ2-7	TGCTCTAGCGGGAGGGGAGGGGAGCAGTACTTC	CSSGRGGEQYF
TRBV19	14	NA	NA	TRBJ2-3	TGTGCCAGTAGTATCGTAGGGGTCGGAGATACGCAGTATTTT	CASSIVGVGDTQYF
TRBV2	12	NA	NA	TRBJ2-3	TGTGCCAGCCACTTGGGGGCAGATACGCAGTATTTT	CASHLGADTQYF
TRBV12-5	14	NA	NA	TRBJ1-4	TGTGCTAGTGGCCCTGGGACTAACCCCGAAAAACTGTTTTTT	CASGPGTNPEKLFF
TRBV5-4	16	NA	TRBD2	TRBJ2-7	TGTGCCAGCAGTGAACCCGCGGGGGGCCGCCCCTACGAGCAGTACTTC	CASSEPAGGRPYEQYF
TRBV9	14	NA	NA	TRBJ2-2	TGTGCCAGCAGCGGGGGGCCCGATTCCGGGGAGCTGTTTTTT	CASSGGPDSGELFF
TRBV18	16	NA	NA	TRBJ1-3	TGTGCCAGCTCACCAGAGACTGGAAGATCTGGAAACACCATATATTTT	CASSPETGRSGNTIYF
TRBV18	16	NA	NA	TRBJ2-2	TGTGCCAGCTCACCACCGAACAGAAAGAACACCGGGGAGCTGTTTTTT	CASSPPNRKNTGELFF
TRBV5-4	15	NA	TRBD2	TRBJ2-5	TGTGCCAGCAGCTCCGGGACTAGCGGGCCGGGGACCCAGTACTTC	CASSSGTSGPGTQYF
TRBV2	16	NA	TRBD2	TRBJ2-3	TGTGCCAGCAGATACATAGCGGGGCGAAGCACAGATACGCAGTATTTT	CASRYIAGRSTDTQYF
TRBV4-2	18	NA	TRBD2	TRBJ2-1	TGTGCCAGCAGCCTTGGACTAGCGGGAGATCGCCCCTACAATGAGCAGTTCTTC	CASSLGLAGDRPYNEQFF
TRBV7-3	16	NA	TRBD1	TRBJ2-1	TGTGCCAGCAGCTCTAACCGGGACAGGGGAAAGAATGAGCAGTTCTTC	CASSSNRDRGKNEQFF
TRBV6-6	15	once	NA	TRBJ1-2	TGTGCCAGCAGCAACCGGGACCTTTATAGGGGAGGCTACACCTTC	CASSNRDLYRGGYTF
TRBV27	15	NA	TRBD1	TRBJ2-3	TGTGCCAGCAGTTTCGGACAGGGCCTCACAGATACGCAGTATTTT	CASSFGQGLTDTQYF
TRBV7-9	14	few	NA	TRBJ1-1	TGTGCCAGCAGCTTAGTGTGGGGGAACACTGAAGCTTTCTTT	CASSLVWGNTEAFF
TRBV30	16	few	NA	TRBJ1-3	TGTGCCTGGACCCGACGGAGGACAGTGTTTGGAAACACCATATATTTT	CAWTRRRTVFGNTIYF
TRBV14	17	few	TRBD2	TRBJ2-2	TGTGCCAGCAGCCAAGTTCATCGGCTAGCGGGGCCGGGAGAGCTGTTTTTT	CASSQVHRLAGPGELFF
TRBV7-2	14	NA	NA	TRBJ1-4	TGTGCCAGCAGCCCGAATGGGTCGGGAGAAAAACTGTTTTTT	CASSPNGSGEKLFF
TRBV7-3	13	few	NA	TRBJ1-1	TGTGCCAGCAGCTTAATCGCAGGGACTGAAGCTTTCTTT	CASSLIAGTEAFF
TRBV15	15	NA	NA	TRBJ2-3	TGTGCCACCAGCCGATGGCGGGAAAGCACAGATACGCAGTATTTT	CATSRWRESTDTQYF
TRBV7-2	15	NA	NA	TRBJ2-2	TGTGCCAGCAGCTTAAACAGGGTCGACACCGGGGAGCTGTTTTTT	CASSLNRVDTGELFF
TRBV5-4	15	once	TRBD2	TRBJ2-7	TGTGCCAGCAGCCAAGGCCGTCCAGGCGGGGGCGAGCAGTACTTC	CASSQGRPGGGEQYF
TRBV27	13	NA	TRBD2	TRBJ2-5	TGTGCCAGCAGTGAGGACATTCGGGAGGCCCAGTACTTC	CASSEDIREAQYF
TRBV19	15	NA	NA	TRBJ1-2	TGTGCCAGTAGTAGCCCTGACAGACCTAACTATGGCTACACCTTC	CASSSPDRPNYGYTF
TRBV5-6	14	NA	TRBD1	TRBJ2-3	TGTGCCAGCAGCGACGGACAGGGGACAGATACGCAGTATTTT	CASSDGQGTDTQYF
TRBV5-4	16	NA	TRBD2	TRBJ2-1	TGTGCCAGCAGCTCCCGGACTAGCGGGAGAGGCAATGAGCAGTTCTTC	CASSSRTSGRGNEQFF
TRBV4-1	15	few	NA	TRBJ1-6	TGCGCCAGCAGCCAAGTAGGACAGAAGAATTCACCCCTCCACTTT	CASSQVGQKNSPLHF
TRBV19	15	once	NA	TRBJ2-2	TGTGCCAGTAACGTCGGTAGCGGGAACACCGGGGAGCTGTTTTTT	CASNVGSGNTGELFF
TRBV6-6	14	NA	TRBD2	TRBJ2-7	TGTGCCAGCAGTGCACCGGGCGGGGGTTCCGAGCAGTACTTC	CASSAPGGGSEQYF
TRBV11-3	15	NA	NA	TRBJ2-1	TGTGCCAGCAGCCTCCGGGGATACTCCTACAATGAGCAGTTCTTC	CASSLRGYSYNEQFF
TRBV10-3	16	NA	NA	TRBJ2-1	TGTGCCACCAAACAAACGGACGGAAGCTCCTACAATGAGCAGTTCTTC	CATKQTDGSSYNEQFF
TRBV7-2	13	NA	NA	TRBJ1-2	TGTGCCAGCAGCTTAGGACGCCCCTATGGCTACACCTTC	CASSLGRPYGYTF
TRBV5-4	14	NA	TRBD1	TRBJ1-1	TGTGCCAGCAGCTTCGGGCAGGGGGATACTGAAGCTTTCTTT	CASSFGQGDTEAFF
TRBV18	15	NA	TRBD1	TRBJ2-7	TGTGCCAGCTCACAAGGACAGGGGGCGACCTACGAGCAGTACTTC	CASSQGQGATYEQYF
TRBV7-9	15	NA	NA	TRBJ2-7	TGTGCCAGCAGCTGGCGTAGGGGAGCTGGTAGGGAGCAGTACTTC	CASSWRRGAGREQYF
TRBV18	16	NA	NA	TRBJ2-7	TGTGCCAGCTCACCCTCAAGGACAGCCAGCTCCTACGAGCAGTACTTC	CASSPSRTASSYEQYF